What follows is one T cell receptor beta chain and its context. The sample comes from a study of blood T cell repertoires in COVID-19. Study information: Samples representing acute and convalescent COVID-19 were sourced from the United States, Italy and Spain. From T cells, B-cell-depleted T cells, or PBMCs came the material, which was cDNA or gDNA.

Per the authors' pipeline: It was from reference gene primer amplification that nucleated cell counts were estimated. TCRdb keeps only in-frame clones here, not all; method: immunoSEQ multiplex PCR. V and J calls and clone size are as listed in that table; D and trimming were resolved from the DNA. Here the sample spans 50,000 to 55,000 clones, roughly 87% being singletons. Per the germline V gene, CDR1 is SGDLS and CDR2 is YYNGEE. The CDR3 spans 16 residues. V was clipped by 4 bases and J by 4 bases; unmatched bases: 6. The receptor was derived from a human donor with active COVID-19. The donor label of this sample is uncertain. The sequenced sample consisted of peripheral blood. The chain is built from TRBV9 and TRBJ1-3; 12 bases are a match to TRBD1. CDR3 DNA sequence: TGTGCCAGCAGCTGGGGGACAGGGGGCCCCGGAAACACCATATATTTT. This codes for CASSWGTGGPGNTIYF.